Listed below are T cell receptor beta chains from one sample, sequenced in a study of blood T cells in healthy people across ages. TCRdb used MiXCR to reprocess the 5' RACE reads, holding one entry per CDR3 protein. The sample shows about 640,000 distinct CDR3 sequences, under 70% of them seen only once. Material for sequencing was blood. The receptors here all came from a man aged 60 to 69 in good health. The CDR3 runs from the conserved cysteine through the conserved F or W. Fields, in order: J gene, clone size, V gene, D gene, CDR3 DNA, CDR3 protein. D genes are given only for firm matches. Not every row has a clone size; where given, it reads once, few, many or a size class.

J: TRBJ1-1
size: NA
V: TRBV6-8
D: TRBD1
DNA: TGTGCCAGCAGTTACCGGCAGGGGGACACTGAAGCTTTCTTT
CDR3: CASSYRQGDTEAFF

J: TRBJ2-5
size: NA
V: TRBV20-1
D: TRBD2
DNA: TGCAGTGCTAGATGGCCGGGGGGGCCGTATGAGCAGTACTTC
CDR3: CSARWPGGPYEQYF

J: TRBJ2-3
size: few
V: TRBV5-1
D: NA
DNA: TGCGCCAGCACCGTTGACAGCCCCACAGATACGCAGTATTTT
CDR3: CASTVDSPTDTQYF

J: TRBJ2-7
size: few
V: TRBV9
D: NA
DNA: TGTGCCAGCAGCGTGGGGACGCCCTGGGACGAGCAGTACTTC
CDR3: CASSVGTPWDEQYF

J: TRBJ2-1
size: few
V: TRBV13
D: TRBD2
DNA: TGTGCCAGCAGCTCCAGGGACTACCAAGAGACCCAGTTCTTC
CDR3: CASSSRDYQETQFF

J: TRBJ2-7
size: NA
V: TRBV6-5
D: NA
DNA: TGTGCCAGCAGTTACGGGTCGTCCGAGCAGTACTTC
CDR3: CASSYGSSEQYF

J: TRBJ2-5
size: once
V: TRBV2
D: TRBD1
DNA: TGTGCCAGCAGTAGGACAGGGTACGAGACCCAGTACTTC
CDR3: CASSRTGYETQYF

J: TRBJ2-7
size: few
V: TRBV28
D: NA
DNA: TGTGCCAGCAGTTTTGGGGGCGCGGGATCCTACGAGCAGTACTTC
CDR3: CASSFGGAGSYEQYF

J: TRBJ2-5
size: NA
V: TRBV10-3
D: NA
DNA: TGTGCCTTCGCCCGGGACTCACAAGAGACCCAGTACTTC
CDR3: CAFARDSQETQYF

J: TRBJ1-2
size: once
V: TRBV5-1
D: TRBD1
DNA: TGCGCCAGCAGCTTGGGCCCGACAGGGGGCGGCTATGGCTACACCTTC
CDR3: CASSLGPTGGGYGYTF

J: TRBJ2-4
size: few
V: TRBV5-6
D: NA
DNA: TGTGCCAGCAGCTTGGGAGGGGATGGTCGATACATTCAGTACTTC
CDR3: CASSLGGDGRYIQYF

J: TRBJ2-3
size: NA
V: TRBV27
D: NA
DNA: TGTGCCAGCCGGCCCAGATCCACAGATACGCAGTATTTT
CDR3: CASRPRSTDTQYF

J: TRBJ2-5
size: once
V: TRBV20-1
D: NA
DNA: TGCAGTGCTAGTATCGAGACCCAGTACTTC
CDR3: CSASIETQYF

J: TRBJ1-2
size: NA
V: TRBV28
D: NA
DNA: TGTGCCAGCAACGGCGGGTTGTTCTTCTATGGCTACACCTTC
CDR3: CASNGGLFFYGYTF

J: TRBJ2-3
size: NA
V: TRBV25-1
D: TRBD1
DNA: TGTGCCAGCGGGACAGAGTCTACAGATACGCAGTATTTT
CDR3: CASGTESTDTQYF

J: TRBJ2-4
size: NA
V: TRBV25-1
D: NA
DNA: TGTGCCAGCAGTGAAGGGTTGGGGGCGAAAAACATTCAGTACTTC
CDR3: CASSEGLGAKNIQYF

J: TRBJ2-5
size: NA
V: TRBV7-8
D: NA
DNA: TGTGCCAGCAGATCGGGGTTTTGGGACCAAGAGACCCAGTACTTC
CDR3: CASRSGFWDQETQYF

J: TRBJ2-5
size: NA
V: TRBV20-1
D: NA
DNA: TGCAGTGCTAGAGCTGCGGTTATCCAAGAGACCCAGTACTTC
CDR3: CSARAAVIQETQYF

J: TRBJ2-4
size: NA
V: TRBV20-1
D: NA
DNA: TGCAGTGCCAGCGACATCAGCGCCAAAAACATTCAGTACTTC
CDR3: CSASDISAKNIQYF

J: TRBJ2-7
size: NA
V: TRBV3-1
D: NA
DNA: TGTGCCAGCAGCCAGTACAACTACGAGCAGTGCTTC
CDR3: CASSQYNYEQCF

J: TRBJ2-1
size: NA
V: TRBV7-2
D: NA
DNA: TGTGCCAGCAGCGCTGGGGGGGGGCAGGGTGAGCAGTTCTTC
CDR3: CASSAGGGQGEQFF

J: TRBJ2-7
size: NA
V: TRBV21-1
D: NA
DNA: TGTGCCAGCATAGAGGACCGGAATAGCTACGAGCAGTACTTC
CDR3: CASIEDRNSYEQYF

J: TRBJ2-4
size: few
V: TRBV5-1
D: NA
DNA: TGCGCCAGCAGCTTGGGAGGGGTGGAAAACATTCAGTACTTC
CDR3: CASSLGGVENIQYF

J: TRBJ2-3
size: NA
V: TRBV12-3/TRBV12-4
D: TRBD2
DNA: TGTGCCAGCAGTTTGAGAACGGGGGGGAGGGATACGCAGTATTTT
CDR3: CASSLRTGGRDTQYF

J: TRBJ2-4
size: many
V: TRBV27
D: NA
DNA: TGTGCCAGCAGCGATCCCATCGACCCATCGGGCATTCAGTACTTC
CDR3: CASSDPIDPSGIQYF

J: TRBJ2-4
size: NA
V: TRBV5-1
D: NA
DNA: TGCGCCAGCAGCTTGGATTTGCAGGGCCTTTCCAAAAACATTCAGTACTTC
CDR3: CASSLDLQGLSKNIQYF

J: TRBJ2-4
size: NA
V: TRBV6-2/TRBV6-3
D: NA
DNA: TGTGCCAGCAGGTCAGGACTGACGGGGGACATTCAGTACTTC
CDR3: CASRSGLTGDIQYF

J: TRBJ2-7
size: NA
V: TRBV9
D: TRBD1
DNA: TGTGCCAGCAGCCCAGGGGCAGGGACAGGATCCTACGAGCAGTACTTC
CDR3: CASSPGAGTGSYEQYF

J: TRBJ1-1
size: NA
V: TRBV7-2
D: NA
DNA: TGTGCCAGCAGTAAGGACGCGAACACTGAAGCTTTCTTT
CDR3: CASSKDANTEAFF

J: TRBJ1-2
size: few
V: TRBV2
D: NA
DNA: TGTGCCAGCAGTGTGAGGGACAAGCATGGCTACACCTTC
CDR3: CASSVRDKHGYTF

J: TRBJ2-7
size: NA
V: TRBV10-3
D: TRBD1
DNA: TGTGCCATCAGTGAGGGACAGGACCTCTACGAGCAGTACTTC
CDR3: CAISEGQDLYEQYF

J: TRBJ2-7
size: few
V: TRBV6-2/TRBV6-3
D: TRBD1
DNA: TGTGCCAGCAGTTACCAGGACAGGGCGAGCGAGCAGTACTTC
CDR3: CASSYQDRASEQYF

J: TRBJ2-5
size: NA
V: TRBV29-1
D: NA
DNA: TGCAGCGTTGGCAGAACGGGAGAGACCCAGTACTTC
CDR3: CSVGRTGETQYF

J: TRBJ1-2
size: NA
V: TRBV25-1
D: NA
DNA: TGTGCCAGCAGTGCATACAGGATTGGCTATGGCTACACCTTC
CDR3: CASSAYRIGYGYTF